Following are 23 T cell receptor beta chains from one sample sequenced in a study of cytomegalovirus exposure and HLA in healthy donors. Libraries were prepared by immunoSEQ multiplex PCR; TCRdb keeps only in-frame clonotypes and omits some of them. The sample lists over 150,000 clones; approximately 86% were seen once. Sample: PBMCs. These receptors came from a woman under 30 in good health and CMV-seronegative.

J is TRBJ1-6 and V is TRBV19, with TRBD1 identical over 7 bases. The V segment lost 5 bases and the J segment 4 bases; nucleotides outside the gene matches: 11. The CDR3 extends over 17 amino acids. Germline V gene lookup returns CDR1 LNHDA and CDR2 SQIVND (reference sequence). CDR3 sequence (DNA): TGTGCCAGTAGTCTCCTGACAGGGCAAGTTTATAATTCACCCCTCCACTTT. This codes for CASSLLTGQVYNSPLHF.

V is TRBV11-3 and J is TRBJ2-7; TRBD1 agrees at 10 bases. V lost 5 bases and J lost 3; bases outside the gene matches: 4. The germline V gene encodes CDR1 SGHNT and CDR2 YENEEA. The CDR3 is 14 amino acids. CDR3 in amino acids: CASSQGQGDYEQYF. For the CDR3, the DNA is TGTGCCAGCAGCCAAGGACAGGGGGACTACGAGCAGTACTTC.

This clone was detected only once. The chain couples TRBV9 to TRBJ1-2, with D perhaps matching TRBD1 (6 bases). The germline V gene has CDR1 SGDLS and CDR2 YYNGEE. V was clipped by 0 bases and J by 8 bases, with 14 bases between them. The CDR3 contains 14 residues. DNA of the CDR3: TGTGCCAGCAGCGTAGATGGCAGGGGATACGGCTACACCTTC. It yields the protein CASSVDGRGYGYTF.

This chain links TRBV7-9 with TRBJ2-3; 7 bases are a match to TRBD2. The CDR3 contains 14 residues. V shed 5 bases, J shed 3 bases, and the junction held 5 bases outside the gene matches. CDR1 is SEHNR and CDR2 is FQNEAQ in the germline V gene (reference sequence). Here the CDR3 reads CASSQGLGTDTQYF. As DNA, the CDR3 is TGTGCCAGCAGCCAAGGACTAGGTACAGATACGCAGTATTTT.

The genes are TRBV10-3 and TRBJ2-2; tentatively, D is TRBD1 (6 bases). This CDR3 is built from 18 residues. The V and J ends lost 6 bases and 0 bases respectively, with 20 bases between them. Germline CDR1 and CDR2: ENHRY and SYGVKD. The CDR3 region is CAIRLNRDRLSNTGELFF. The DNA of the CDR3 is TGTGCCATCAGGCTAAACAGGGATCGGCTTTCGAACACCGGGGAGCTGTTTTTT.

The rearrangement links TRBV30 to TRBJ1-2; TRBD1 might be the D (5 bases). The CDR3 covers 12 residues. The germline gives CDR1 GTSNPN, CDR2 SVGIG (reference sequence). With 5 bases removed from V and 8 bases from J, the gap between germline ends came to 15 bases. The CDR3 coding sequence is TGTGCCTGGGCCCGGGACGGGAGGGGCTACACCTTC. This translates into CAWARDGRGYTF.

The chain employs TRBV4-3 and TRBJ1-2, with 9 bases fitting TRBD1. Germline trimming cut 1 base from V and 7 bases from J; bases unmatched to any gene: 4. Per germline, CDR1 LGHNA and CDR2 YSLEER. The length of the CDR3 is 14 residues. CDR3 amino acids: CASSQATGGRGYTF. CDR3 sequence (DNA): TGCGCCAGCAGCCAAGCCACAGGGGGCCGTGGCTACACCTTC.

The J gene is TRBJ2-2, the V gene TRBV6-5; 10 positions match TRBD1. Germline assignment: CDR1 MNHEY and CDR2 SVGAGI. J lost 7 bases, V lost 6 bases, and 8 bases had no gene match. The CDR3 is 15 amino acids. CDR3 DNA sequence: TGTGCCAGCAGCTTGGGACAGGGGATACACGGGGAGCTGTTTTTT. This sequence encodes CASSLGQGIHGELFF.

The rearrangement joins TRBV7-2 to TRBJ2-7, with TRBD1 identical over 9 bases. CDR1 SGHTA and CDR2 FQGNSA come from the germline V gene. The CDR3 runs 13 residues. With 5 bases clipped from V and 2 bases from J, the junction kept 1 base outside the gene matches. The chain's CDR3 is CASSRQGAYEQYF. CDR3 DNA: TGTGCCAGCAGCCGACAGGGGGCCTACGAGCAGTACTTC.

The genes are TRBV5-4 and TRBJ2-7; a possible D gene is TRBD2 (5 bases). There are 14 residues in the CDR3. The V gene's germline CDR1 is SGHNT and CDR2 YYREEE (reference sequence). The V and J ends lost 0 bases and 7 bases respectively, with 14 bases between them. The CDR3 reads CASSLVPQSGEQYF. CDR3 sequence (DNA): TGTGCCAGCAGCTTGGTACCCCAATCGGGGGAGCAGTACTTC. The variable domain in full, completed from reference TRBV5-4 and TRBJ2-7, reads ETGVTQSPTHLIKTRGQQVTLRCSSQSGHNTVSWYQQALGQGPQFIFQYYREEENGRGNFPPRFSGLQFPNYSSELNVNALELDDSALYLCASSLVPQSGEQYFGPGTRLTVT.

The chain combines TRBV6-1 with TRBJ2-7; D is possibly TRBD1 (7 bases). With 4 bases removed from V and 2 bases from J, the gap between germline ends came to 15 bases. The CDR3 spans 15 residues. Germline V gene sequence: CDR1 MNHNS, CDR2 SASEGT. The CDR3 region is CASSGRGQMPYEQYF. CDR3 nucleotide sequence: TGTGCCAGCAGTGGGCGGGGACAGATGCCCTACGAGCAGTACTTC.

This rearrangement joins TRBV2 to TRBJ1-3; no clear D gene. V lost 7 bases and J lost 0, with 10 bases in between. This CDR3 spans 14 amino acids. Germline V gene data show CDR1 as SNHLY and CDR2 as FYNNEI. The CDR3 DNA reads TGTGCCAGCAACGACGACTTCTCTGGAAACACCATATATTTT. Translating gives CASNDDFSGNTIYF.

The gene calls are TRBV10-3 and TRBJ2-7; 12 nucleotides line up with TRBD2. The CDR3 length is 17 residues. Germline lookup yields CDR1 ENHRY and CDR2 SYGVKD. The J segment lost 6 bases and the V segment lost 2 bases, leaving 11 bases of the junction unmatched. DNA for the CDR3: TGTGCCATCAGTGAGAGTCTAGCGGGAGGGCCTGGGTCCGAGCAGTACTTC. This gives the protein CAISESLAGGPGSEQYF.

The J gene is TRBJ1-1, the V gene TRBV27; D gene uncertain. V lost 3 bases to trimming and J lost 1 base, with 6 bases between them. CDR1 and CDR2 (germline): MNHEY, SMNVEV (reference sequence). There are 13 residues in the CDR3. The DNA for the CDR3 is TGTGCCAGCAGTTTGCGAACGAACACTGAAGCTTTCTTT. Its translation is CASSLRTNTEAFF.

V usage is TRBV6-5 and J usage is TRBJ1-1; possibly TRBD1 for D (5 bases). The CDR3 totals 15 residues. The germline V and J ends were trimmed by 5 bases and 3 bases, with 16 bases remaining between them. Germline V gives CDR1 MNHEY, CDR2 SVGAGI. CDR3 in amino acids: CASSPYRGGDTEAFF. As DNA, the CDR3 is TGTGCCAGCAGTCCCTATCGGGGGGGGGACACTGAAGCTTTCTTT.

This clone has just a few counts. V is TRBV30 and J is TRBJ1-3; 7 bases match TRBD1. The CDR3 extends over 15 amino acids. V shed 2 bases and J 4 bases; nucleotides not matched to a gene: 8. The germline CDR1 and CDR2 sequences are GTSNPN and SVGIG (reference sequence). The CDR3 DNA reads TGTGCCTGGAGTAGGTCCCAGGGGGGCGGAAACACCATATATTTT. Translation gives CAWSRSQGGGNTIYF.

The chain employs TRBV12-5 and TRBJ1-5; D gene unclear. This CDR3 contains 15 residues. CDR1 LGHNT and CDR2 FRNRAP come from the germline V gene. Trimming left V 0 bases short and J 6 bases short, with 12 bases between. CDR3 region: CASGLVGEGFQPQHF. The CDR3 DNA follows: TGTGCTAGTGGTTTGGTTGGGGAGGGTTTTCAGCCCCAGCATTTT.

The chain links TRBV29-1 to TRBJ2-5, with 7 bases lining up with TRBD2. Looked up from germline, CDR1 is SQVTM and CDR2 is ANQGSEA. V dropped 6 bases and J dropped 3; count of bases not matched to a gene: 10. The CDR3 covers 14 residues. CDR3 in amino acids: CSVGIQLAEETQYF. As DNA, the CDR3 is TGCAGCGTCGGCATACAGCTAGCGGAAGAGACCCAGTACTTC.

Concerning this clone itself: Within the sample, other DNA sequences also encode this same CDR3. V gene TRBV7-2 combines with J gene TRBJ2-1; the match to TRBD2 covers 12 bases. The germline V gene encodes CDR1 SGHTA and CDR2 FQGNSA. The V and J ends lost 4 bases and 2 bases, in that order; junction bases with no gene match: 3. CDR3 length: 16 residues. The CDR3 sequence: CASSSRTSGTYNEQFF. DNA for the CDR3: TGTGCCAGCAGCTCGAGGACTAGCGGGACCTACAATGAGCAGTTCTTC.

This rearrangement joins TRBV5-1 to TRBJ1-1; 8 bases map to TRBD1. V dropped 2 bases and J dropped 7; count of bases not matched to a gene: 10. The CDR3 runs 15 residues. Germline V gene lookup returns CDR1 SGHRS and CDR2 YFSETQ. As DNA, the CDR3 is TGCGCCAGCAGCTTCGGACAGGGAGCGTTAGGTGAAGCTTTCTTT. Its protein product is CASSFGQGALGEAFF.

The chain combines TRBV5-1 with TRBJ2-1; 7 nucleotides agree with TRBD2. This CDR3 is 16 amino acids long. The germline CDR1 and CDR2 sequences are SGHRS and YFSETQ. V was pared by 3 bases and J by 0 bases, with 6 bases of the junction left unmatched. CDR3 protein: CASSSGGSSSYNEQFF. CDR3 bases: TGCGCCAGCAGCTCGGGGGGATCGAGCTCCTACAATGAGCAGTTCTTC.

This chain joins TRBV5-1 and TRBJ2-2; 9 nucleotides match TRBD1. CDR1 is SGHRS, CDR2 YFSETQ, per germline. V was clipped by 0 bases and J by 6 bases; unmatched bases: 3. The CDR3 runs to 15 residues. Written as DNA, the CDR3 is TGCGCCAGCAGCTTGGGGGACAGGGATTCCGGGGAGCTGTTTTTT. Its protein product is CASSLGDRDSGELFF.

The CDR3: CASSFKFNQPQHF. CDR3 coding DNA: TGTGCCAGCAGCTTTAAATTCAATCAGCCCCAGCATTTT. V gene TRBV6-5 combines with J gene TRBJ1-5, with D unresolved. The CDR3 loop spans 13 amino acids. Trimming cost V 6 bases and J 3 bases, with 9 bases left between them. The germline V gene has CDR1 MNHEY and CDR2 SVGAGI.